Following are 18 T cell receptor beta chains from one sample sequenced in a study of neoadjuvant anti-PD-1 for oral cavity cancer. Time point specified: after neoadjuvant nivolumab, at surgical resection. The protocol was immunoSEQ multiplex PCR, while the TCRdb copy is restricted to in-frame clones and leaves out a portion. This table has roughly 16,000 clones, roughly two fifths appearing once. Source: tumor tissue, taken after nivolumab (anti-PD-1) treatment. All receptors come from a person aged 35 to 85 with oral cavity squamous cell carcinoma.

The rearrangement joins TRBV2 to TRBJ2-7; 10 bases map to TRBD1. From germline, CDR1 is SNHLY and CDR2 FYNNEI. Unmatched junction bases numbered 6, after V lost 4 bases and J lost 3 bases. The CDR3 is 15 residues long. The CDR3 is CASSGQGATNYEQYF. The CDR3 nucleotides are TGTGCCAGCAGTGGACAGGGGGCTACTAACTACGAGCAGTACTTC.

The J gene is TRBJ1-1, the V gene TRBV7-9, with D perhaps matching TRBD1 (6 bases). CDR3 length: 14 amino acids. Between the trimmed V and J ends, which lost 5 bases and 3 bases, there was a span of 13 bases. The germline CDR1 and CDR2 sequences are SEHNR and FQNEAQ (reference sequence). The CDR3 DNA reads as TGTGCCAGCAGCAAACAGGGAGGGGACACTGAAGCTTTCTTT. Protein product: CASSKQGGDTEAFF.

This clone was seen a handful of times. The chain combines TRBV2 with TRBJ1-2; 7 bases match TRBD1. The CDR3 spans 13 residues. V lost 6 bases to trimming and J lost 6 bases; unmatched junction nucleotides: 7. Germline assignment: CDR1 SNHLY and CDR2 FYNNEI. CDR3: CASRALTGNGYTF. Here the CDR3 DNA reads TGTGCCAGCAGGGCCCTGACAGGGAATGGCTACACCTTC.

The rearrangement uses TRBV19 and TRBJ1-6; D possibly corresponds to TRBD1 (5 bases). Germline V CDR1 and CDR2: LNHDA, SQIVND (reference sequence). The germline V and J ends were trimmed by 10 bases and 7 bases, with 17 bases remaining between them. The CDR3 runs to 14 residues. CDR3 loop: CAIGTGGDNSPLHF. DNA of the CDR3: TGTGCCATTGGGACGGGAGGGGACAATTCACCCCTCCACTTT.

The chain is built from TRBV5-8 and TRBJ1-1, with 9 bases identical to TRBD1. Germline lookup yields CDR1 SGHTS and CDR2 YDEGEE. This CDR3 is 13 amino acids long. With V trimmed by 5 bases and J by 6 bases, 5 bases remained unmatched. CDR3 DNA: TGTGCCAGCAGAAACAGGGGGCAAGCTGAAGCTTTCTTT. Its protein product is CASRNRGQAEAFF.

The V gene is TRBV2, the J gene TRBJ2-6; TRBD1 matches at 7 bases. The J segment lost 3 bases and the V segment lost 7 bases, leaving 3 bases of the junction unmatched. Germline V lookup: CDR1 SNHLY, CDR2 FYNNEI. The CDR3 is made up of 14 amino acids. The DNA for the CDR3 is TGTGCCAGCACGAGGGGGCATGGGGCCAACGTCCTGACTTTC. Translated, it gives CASTRGHGANVLTF.

The CDR3 sequence: CASSPSQQGPRNEQFF. The CDR3 bases are TGTGCCAGCAGCCCCTCCCAACAGGGGCCCCGGAATGAGCAGTTCTTC. The J gene is TRBJ2-1, the V gene TRBV7-2, with 7 bases aligning to TRBD1. CDR1 and CDR2 (germline): SGHTA, FQGNSA. The CDR3 covers 16 residues. V was pared by 5 bases and J by 7 bases, with 14 bases of the junction left unmatched.

There are a few counts of this clone. The chain combines TRBV7-9 with TRBJ1-1, with TRBD1 matching 7 bases. J lost 5 bases, V lost 4 bases, and 10 bases had no gene match. CDR3 length: 15 amino acids. CDR1 is SEHNR and CDR2 is FQNEAQ in the germline V gene (reference sequence). CDR3 amino acids: CASSSFRQGQTEAFF. DNA of the CDR3: TGTGCCAGCAGCTCATTTCGACAGGGTCAGACTGAAGCTTTCTTT.

Sample share makes this clone medium-sized. The chain couples TRBV6-6 to TRBJ2-1, with D hard to call. Per the germline V gene, CDR1 is MNHNY and CDR2 is SVGAGI (reference sequence). Trimming pared 0 bases from V and 4 bases from J, leaving 7 bases between. The length of the CDR3 is 14 residues. The CDR3 loop is CASSYSNGYNEQFF. CDR3 bases: TGTGCCAGCAGTTACTCGAACGGGTACAATGAGCAGTTCTTC.

This clone qualifies as medium-sized. The genes are TRBV2 and TRBJ1-1; possibly TRBD1 for D (5 bases). Germline CDR1 SNHLY, CDR2 FYNNEI. The CDR3 sequence is 15 residues long. V shed 7 bases and J shed 1 base, with 16 bases lying between them. Written as DNA, the CDR3 is TGTGCCAGCACCGATCAGGGACCGAGGAACACTGAAGCTTTCTTT. This encodes CASTDQGPRNTEAFF.

This clone was recorded a few times. The rearrangement uses TRBV5-1 and TRBJ2-1, with D uncertain. The germline V gene encodes CDR1 SGHRS and CDR2 YFSETQ. The CDR3 covers 11 residues. V was trimmed by 6 bases and J by 4 bases, leaving 5 bases between them. In DNA, the CDR3 is TGCGCCAGCAAAGATTACAATGAGCAGTTCTTC. Its translation: CASKDYNEQFF. Filled out from reference TRBV5-1 and TRBJ2-1, the complete variable domain reads KAGVTQTPRYLIKTRGQQVTLSCSPISGHRSVSWYQQTPGQGLQFLFEYFSETQRNKGNFPGRFSGRQFSNSRSEMNVSTLELGDSALYLCASKDYNEQFFGPGTRLTVL.

In its sample, this clone was seen a few times. The chain recombines TRBV6-6 with TRBJ1-1; 7 positions agree with TRBD1. Germline V gene lookup returns CDR1 MNHNY and CDR2 SVGAGI (reference sequence). V was pared by 10 bases and J by 7 bases, with 9 bases of the junction left unmatched. This CDR3 is 12 amino acids long. CDR3 coding DNA: TGTGCCACCGAACAGGGGCTAGGTGAAGCTTTCTTT. Residues: CATEQGLGEAFF.

This clone has just a few counts. A far larger clone is just one base off, so this is likely a read error. V usage is TRBV5-6 and J usage is TRBJ2-7; D remains unclear. The V gene's germline CDR1 is SGHDT and CDR2 YYEEEE. Deletions cut 1 base from V and 0 bases from J, with 5 bases between. This CDR3 contains 13 residues. In DNA, the CDR3 is TGTGCCAGCAGCTTGTCCAGCTCCTACGAGCAGTACTTC. Its protein product is CASSLSSSYEQYF.

The J gene is TRBJ2-5, the V gene TRBV5-4; D unresolved. The CDR3 consists of 14 residues. Between the trimmed V and J ends, which lost 4 bases and 5 bases, there was a span of 15 bases. Germline V gene lookup returns CDR1 SGHNT and CDR2 YYREEE (reference sequence). The CDR3 sequence is CASSPEGGWETQYF. CDR3 DNA sequence: TGTGCCAGCAGCCCCGAAGGCGGTTGGGAGACCCAGTACTTC.

Only a few counts were recorded for this clone. The chain carries TRBV29-1 and TRBJ2-7; D is perhaps TRBD1 (6 bases). The V end lost 5 bases, the J end lost 0 bases, and 11 bases lay between the germline ends. Per germline, CDR1 SQVTM and CDR2 ANQGSEA. CDR3 size: 13 residues. CDR3 in amino acids: CSVPTGSSYEQYF. CDR3 DNA: TGCAGCGTTCCTACAGGGAGCTCCTACGAGCAGTACTTC.

This chain connects TRBV10-3 to TRBJ2-1; D unclear. The ends were cut back, 4 bases at V and 4 bases at J, with 14 bases in the middle. The CDR3 runs to 15 residues. In germline, CDR1 is ENHRY, CDR2 SYGVKD. Here the CDR3 DNA reads TGTGCCATCAGTGCGGGTAATCGGCTTTACAATGAGCAGTTCTTC. Its protein is CAISAGNRLYNEQFF.

This clone appeared once. The V and J genes are TRBV9 and TRBJ1-6; D might be TRBD1 (5 bases). Trimming stripped 1 base from V and 7 bases from J, with 18 bases between. Germline V CDR1 and CDR2: SGDLS, YYNGEE. The CDR3 spans 17 residues. CDR3 amino acids: CASSVYRTGRENSPLHF. As DNA, the CDR3 is TGTGCCAGCAGCGTATACAGGACGGGACGGGAAAATTCACCCCTCCACTTT.

V gene TRBV19 combines with J gene TRBJ2-2, with D possibly TRBD1 on 6 matching bases. Trimming cost V 7 bases and J 0 bases, with 12 bases left between them. The CDR3 loop spans 15 amino acids. CDR1 LNHDA and CDR2 SQIVND come from the germline V gene (reference sequence). CDR3 nucleotide sequence: TGTGCCAGTACAGGGGCCCACGCGAACACCGGGGAGCTGTTTTTT. It encodes CASTGAHANTGELFF.